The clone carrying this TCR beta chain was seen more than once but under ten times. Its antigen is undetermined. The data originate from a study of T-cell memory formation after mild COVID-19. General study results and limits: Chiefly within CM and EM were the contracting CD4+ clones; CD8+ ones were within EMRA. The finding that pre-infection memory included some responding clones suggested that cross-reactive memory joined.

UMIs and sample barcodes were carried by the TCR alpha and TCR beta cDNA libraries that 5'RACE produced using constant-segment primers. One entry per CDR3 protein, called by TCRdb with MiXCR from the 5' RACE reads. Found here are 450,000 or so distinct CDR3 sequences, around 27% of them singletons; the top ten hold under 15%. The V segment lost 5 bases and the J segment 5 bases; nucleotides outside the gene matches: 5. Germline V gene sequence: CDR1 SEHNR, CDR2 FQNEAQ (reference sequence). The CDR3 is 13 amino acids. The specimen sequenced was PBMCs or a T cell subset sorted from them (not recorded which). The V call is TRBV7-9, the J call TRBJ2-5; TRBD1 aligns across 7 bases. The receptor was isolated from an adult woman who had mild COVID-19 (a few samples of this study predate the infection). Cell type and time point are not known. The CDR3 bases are TGTGCCAGCAGCCCACAGGGGTTTGAGACCCAGTACTTC. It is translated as CASSPQGFETQYF.